The 16 T cell receptor beta chains below all came from one sample that was sequenced in a study of cytomegalovirus exposure and HLA in healthy donors. It was with 60 Vbeta and 13 Jbeta primers that the PCR ran. Generated by immunoSEQ multiplex PCR, the TCRdb table keeps only in-frame clones and is missing some. Found here are approximately 82,000 clones, around two thirds of them singletons; the top ten hold about 5%. The sequencing input was PBMCs. The receptor set was obtained from a woman in her 30s in good health and CMV-seropositive.

The rearrangement uses TRBV28 and TRBJ1-1; TRBD1 agrees at 9 bases. This CDR3 contains 15 residues. The ends lost 4 bases at V and 4 bases at J; junction bases unmatched: 7. Germline lookup yields CDR1 MDHEN and CDR2 SYDVKM. The CDR3 DNA reads TGTGCCAGCAGTTACGTGACAGGGGGGCGCACTGAAGCTTTCTTT. As protein: CASSYVTGGRTEAFF.

The V and J genes are TRBV7-2 and TRBJ2-5, with 10 bases that match TRBD1. This CDR3 comprises 17 residues. Losses at the gene ends were 5 bases for V and 5 bases for J; bases not matched to a gene: 14. CDR1 SGHTA and CDR2 FQGNSA come from the germline V gene. The CDR3 region has the DNA TGTGCCAGCAGCGCCCCCGGGACAGGGGAGAGGGGGGAGACCCAGTACTTC. This sequence encodes CASSAPGTGERGETQYF. The whole variable domain, remainder taken from reference TRBV7-2 and TRBJ2-5, is GAGVSQSPSNKVTEKGKDVELRCDPISGHTALYWYRQSLGQGLEFLIYFQGNSAPDKSGLPSDRFSAERTGGSVSTLTIQRTQQEDSAVYLCASSAPGTGERGETQYFGPGTRLLVL.

The rearrangement uses TRBV25-1 and TRBJ1-4; TRBD1 matches 9 bases. With V trimmed by 9 bases and J by 7 bases, 15 bases remained unmatched. This CDR3 region has 16 residues. Germline V lookup: CDR1 MGHDK, CDR2 SYGVNS. This chain's CDR3 is CASSLDSGTGFEKLFF. The CDR3 nucleotides read TGTGCCAGTAGCCTCGACTCCGGGACAGGGTTTGAAAAACTGTTTTTT.

V is TRBV18 and J is TRBJ2-7; D possibly corresponds to TRBD1 (5 bases). Germline V gene data show CDR1 as KGHSH and CDR2 as LQKENI. V was pared by 3 bases and J by 1 base, with 10 bases between. CDR3 length: 14 residues. The CDR3 reads CASSPTALSYEQYF. CDR3 in DNA: TGTGCCAGCTCACCGACAGCCTTGTCCTACGAGCAGTACTTC.

This chain joins TRBV28 and TRBJ1-1; 8 bases fit TRBD1. The CDR3 is 13 residues long. In germline, CDR1 is MDHEN, CDR2 SYDVKM. V shed 6 bases and J 7 bases; nucleotides not matched to a gene: 7. CDR3 bases: TGTGCCAGCAGACCTACAGGGGGGAGTGAAGCTTTCTTT. It specifies CASRPTGGSEAFF.

This rearrangement joins TRBV25-1 to TRBJ1-2, with TRBD1 as a possible D gene (6 bases). The CDR3 sequence is 16 residues long. Trimming cost V 6 bases and J 2 bases, with 19 bases left between them. Germline CDR1 and CDR2: MGHDK and SYGVNS. CDR3 region: CASSRTDTLLNYGYTF. CDR3 sequence (DNA): TGTGCCAGCAGCAGGACAGACACCCTTTTGAACTATGGCTACACCTTC.

The chain has TRBV28 and TRBJ2-7, with a weak D call TRBD2 (5 bases). CDR1 MDHEN and CDR2 SYDVKM come from the germline V gene. This CDR3 contains 16 residues. V was shortened by 6 bases and J by 3 bases, with 21 bases between the two germline ends. CDR3 DNA sequence: TGTGCCAGCAGCGGTGGTTACAGCACGACTATCTACGAGCAGTACTTC. As protein: CASSGGYSTTIYEQYF.

Of note for this clone: One junction end disagrees with the germline gene, perhaps due to a read error. The J gene is TRBJ1-1, the V gene TRBV7-9; 8 bases map to TRBD1. The V gene's germline CDR1 is SEHNR and CDR2 FQNEAQ (reference sequence). The CDR3 is 15 residues long. The CDR3 DNA reads as TGTTCCAGCAGCCACGTGGACAGGGAGAACACTGAAGCTTTCTTT. Translation: CSSSHVDRENTEAFF.

The chain links TRBV19 to TRBJ2-1; TRBD1 agrees at 7 bases. This CDR3 spans 13 amino acids. The trim removed 4 bases at V and 7 bases at J, leaving 4 bases unmatched. In germline, CDR1 is LNHDA, CDR2 SQIVND (reference sequence). The CDR3 region has the DNA TGTGCCAGTAGTACGGCAGGGGGTAATGAGCAGTTCTTC. This translates into CASSTAGGNEQFF.

The chain combines TRBV9 with TRBJ2-5; TRBD2 agrees at 7 bases. TRBJ2-7 explains the end of the DNA better; the J call may be wrong. The CDR3 spans 16 residues. Germline V gives CDR1 SGDLS, CDR2 YYNGEE. The CDR3 coding sequence is TGTGCCAGCAGCCCACGAGCGGGGCGCAACTCCTACGAGCAGTACTTC. Translation: CASSPRAGRNSYEQYF.

This clone was picked up a small number of times. The V call is TRBV28, the J call TRBJ2-7; 7 positions agree with TRBD1. The CDR3 sequence is 15 residues long. V shed 8 bases, J shed 3 bases, and the junction held 13 bases outside the gene matches. The germline V gene has CDR1 MDHEN and CDR2 SYDVKM. The CDR3 nucleotides read TGTGCCAGCCACTCCTTTCCCGGGACAGACTACGAGCAGTACTTC. This translates into CASHSFPGTDYEQYF.

In this sample, this clone turned up a few times. The chain couples TRBV5-1 to TRBJ1-6; D possibly corresponds to TRBD1 (6 bases). The CDR3 is 15 amino acids. V was clipped by 3 bases and J by 2 bases, with 9 bases between them. CDR1 is SGHRS, CDR2 YFSETQ, per germline. CDR3 in amino acids: CASSWDTTYNSPLHF. The CDR3 DNA follows: TGCGCCAGCAGCTGGGACACGACCTATAATTCACCCCTCCACTTT.

This chain uses TRBV9 with TRBJ2-3, with 10 bases identical to TRBD2. Germline V CDR1 and CDR2: SGDLS, YYNGEE. This CDR3 has 15 residues. V lost 3 bases and J lost 2; bases outside the gene matches: 3. CDR3 bases: TGTGCCAGCAGCGGAGGACTAGCGGCCACAGATACGCAGTATTTT. It is translated as CASSGGLAATDTQYF.

This clone was seen a handful of times. This chain uses TRBV6-1 with TRBJ1-6; D unresolved. The V end was cut by 7 bases, the J end by 9 bases, with 13 bases between. Germline assignment: CDR1 MNHNS and CDR2 SASEGT. This CDR3 is built from 13 residues. Here the CDR3 DNA reads TGTGCCAGCATTGGTGCTACGGGTTCACCCCTCCACTTT. This translates into CASIGATGSPLHF.

This clone has a handful of counts. The chain uses TRBV4-1 and TRBJ1-1, with TRBD1 identical over 10 bases. The CDR3 is 14 amino acids. The V gene's germline CDR1 is MGHRA and CDR2 YSYEKL. V was pared by 1 base and J by 7 bases, with 3 bases of the junction left unmatched. The CDR3 is CASSQGQGAGEAFF. The DNA for the CDR3 is TGCGCCAGCAGCCAAGGACAGGGGGCGGGTGAAGCTTTCTTT.

CDR3 protein: CASSLAGSGVVETQYF. DNA for the CDR3: TGTGCCAGCAGCTTAGCTGGATCAGGGGTCGTAGAGACCCAGTACTTC. The chain combines TRBV11-2 with TRBJ2-5, with D perhaps matching TRBD1 (6 bases). The V end was cut by 1 base, the J end by 4 bases, with 16 bases between. This CDR3 is 16 amino acids long. The germline gives CDR1 SGHAT, CDR2 FQNNGV.